This T cell receptor beta chain was profiled in a study of blood T cell repertoires in COVID-19. Overall study: Samples of COVID-19 (acute and convalescent) were obtained from the United States, Italy and Spain. Sources were T cells, B-cell-depleted T cells, or PBMCs; the material itself was cDNA or gDNA.

Original methodology: It was from reference gene primer amplification that nucleated cell counts were estimated. TCRdb's table, derived via immunoSEQ multiplex PCR, lists solely in-frame clones and lacks some. That table supplies the V and J calls and clone size; D and trimming were determined from the DNA. This sample has some 200,000 clones, with roughly 82% found just once. With 3 bases clipped from V and 3 bases from J, the junction kept 7 bases outside the gene matches. This CDR3 is built from 15 residues. Germline assignment: CDR1 MRHNA and CDR2 SNTAGT. The sample consisted of peripheral blood. This chain connects TRBV6-4 to TRBJ1-1, with 7 bases matching TRBD1. The receptor was derived from a human donor in a cohort sampled during active COVID-19. CDR3 DNA: TGTGCCAGCAGTGAGGTGGCAGGGGGGTACACTGAAGCTTTCTTT. The encoded protein is CASSEVAGGYTEAFF.